The 29 T cell receptor beta chains below were found in one sample sequenced in a study of cytomegalovirus exposure and HLA in healthy donors. PCR primers comprised 60 Vbeta and 13 Jbeta primers. The method was immunoSEQ multiplex PCR; TCRdb's version includes in-frame clones alone and lacks a portion of them. The sample has roughly 190,000 clones, roughly 80% seen once. The sequenced sample was PBMCs. These receptors all stem from a woman aged 18 to 35 in good health and CMV-seronegative.

V usage is TRBV27 and J usage is TRBJ2-1; 8 bases map to TRBD1. Germline loops: CDR1 MNHEY, CDR2 SMNVEV (reference sequence). The CDR3 runs 15 residues. J gave up 8 bases and V 4 bases, and 10 bases lay outside the gene matches. CDR3 residues: CASSYTPDRGHEQFF. CDR3 bases: TGTGCCAGCAGTTATACCCCCGACAGGGGACATGAGCAGTTCTTC.

The chain recombines TRBV30 with TRBJ1-2; D might be TRBD1 (6 bases). The CDR3 has 13 amino acids. CDR1 and CDR2 (germline): GTSNPN, SVGIG (reference sequence). V dropped 2 bases and J dropped 3 bases, with 10 bases sitting between them. In nucleotides, the CDR3 is TGTGCCTGGAGTAGGGGGACATACTATGGCTACACCTTC. The encoded protein is CAWSRGTYYGYTF.

This chain connects TRBV30 to TRBJ2-1; D possibly corresponds to TRBD1 (9 bases). The CDR3 has 15 amino acids. CDR1 and CDR2 from the germline V gene are GTSNPN and SVGIG (reference sequence). V gave up 1 base and J gave up 8 bases, with 18 bases separating them. The CDR3 loop reads CAWSGIAGQGDEQFF. In DNA, the CDR3 is TGTGCCTGGAGTGGAATAGCGGGACAGGGCGATGAGCAGTTCTTC.

The rearrangement joins TRBV11-2 to TRBJ2-2; D is uncertain. The CDR3 runs to 15 residues. V dropped 1 base and J dropped 3 bases, with 9 bases sitting between them. In germline, CDR1 is SGHAT, CDR2 FQNNGV. CDR3 region: CASSLVPRYTGELFF. Written as DNA, the CDR3 is TGTGCCAGCAGCTTAGTTCCGCGGTACACCGGGGAGCTGTTTTTT.

This clone was seen only a few times. This sequence joins TRBV28 and TRBJ2-3; 11 bases are a match to TRBD2. CDR3 length equals 15 residues. Germline V gives CDR1 MDHEN, CDR2 SYDVKM. V lost 3 bases to trimming and J lost 6 bases; unmatched junction nucleotides: 5. For the CDR3, the DNA is TGTGCCAGCAGTTTCGTAGCGGGGGGGCAGGATACGCAGTATTTT. Translating it yields CASSFVAGGQDTQYF.

The chain couples TRBV28 to TRBJ1-2; 8 positions agree with TRBD1. The CDR3 runs 15 residues. CDR1 is MDHEN and CDR2 is SYDVKM in the germline V gene. The V segment lost 7 bases and the J segment 7 bases; nucleotides outside the gene matches: 14. The CDR3 nucleotides are TGTGCCAGCACCTATCCGGGACAGGCCTTTTTTGGCTACACCTTC. Translated: CASTYPGQAFFGYTF.

This clone was detected once. This chain joins TRBV28 and TRBJ1-2, with 10 bases matching TRBD1. J lost 4 bases, V lost 6 bases, and 2 bases had no gene match. The germline gives CDR1 MDHEN, CDR2 SYDVKM. The CDR3 is made up of 13 amino acids. The CDR3 sequence: CASRRTGGYGYTF. The CDR3 bases are TGTGCCAGCAGGCGGACAGGGGGCTATGGCTACACCTTC.

This clone came up a few times. The gene calls are TRBV29-1 and TRBJ2-1; D is unresolved. CDR3 length equals 12 residues. V dropped 3 bases and J dropped 7 bases, with 10 bases sitting between them. CDR1 is SQVTM and CDR2 is ANQGSEA in the germline V gene. The CDR3, as DNA: TGCAGCGTTGATGAGGTTGGGAATGAGCAGTTCTTC. The encoded protein is CSVDEVGNEQFF.

The chain joins TRBV5-1 to TRBJ1-3, with D tentatively TRBD1 (5 bases). The CDR3 has 17 amino acids. V shed 5 bases and J shed 4 bases, with 22 bases lying between them. Per germline, CDR1 SGHRS and CDR2 YFSETQ. CDR3 region: CASSFGSEGIAGNTIYF. The CDR3 DNA follows: TGCGCCAGCAGTTTCGGTTCGGAGGGGATTGCGGGAAACACCATATATTTT.

The chain combines TRBV7-2 with TRBJ1-2, with D possibly being TRBD1 (6 bases). Trimming removed 2 bases at V and 5 bases at J, with 12 bases between. CDR1 is SGHTA, CDR2 FQGNSA, per germline. This CDR3 comprises 14 residues. This chain's CDR3 is CASSLPRGRYGYTF. CDR3 bases: TGTGCCAGCAGCTTACCCAGGGGCCGGTATGGCTACACCTTC.

V usage is TRBV27 and J usage is TRBJ2-1, with TRBD2 identical over 12 bases. The ends lost 6 bases at V and 0 bases at J; junction bases unmatched: 6. Germline CDR1 MNHEY, CDR2 SMNVEV (reference sequence). The CDR3 is made up of 17 amino acids. Here the CDR3 reads CASSPTSGGPSYNEQFF. Written as DNA, the CDR3 is TGTGCCAGCAGCCCGACTAGCGGGGGACCCTCCTACAATGAGCAGTTCTTC.

V usage is TRBV10-3 and J usage is TRBJ1-5; a possible D gene is TRBD1 (6 bases). Per the germline V gene, CDR1 is ENHRY and CDR2 is SYGVKD. This CDR3 contains 13 residues. With 2 bases removed from V and 7 bases from J, the gap between germline ends came to 9 bases. Written as DNA, the CDR3 is TGTGCCATCAGTGAGAGGGACAAACAGCCCCAGCATTTT. Amino acids: CAISERDKQPQHF.

The chain has TRBV7-6 and TRBJ1-6, with TRBD1 identical over 10 bases. J lost 8 bases, V lost 3 bases, and 4 bases had no gene match. The CDR3 totals 15 residues. Per germline, CDR1 SGHVS and CDR2 FNYEAQ. Here the CDR3 reads CASSFDRGPDSPLHF. The DNA of the CDR3 is TGTGCCAGCAGCTTCGACAGGGGGCCTGATTCACCCCTCCACTTT. The full variable domain, its missing parts supplied by reference TRBV7-6 and TRBJ1-6, is GAGVSQSPRYKVTKRGQDVALRCDPISGHVSLYWYRQALGQGPEFLTYFNYEAQQDKSGLPNDRFSAERPEGSISTLTIQRTEQRDSAMYRCASSFDRGPDSPLHFGNGTRLTVT.

The chain links TRBV15 to TRBJ2-7, with D possibly matching TRBD1 (6 bases). Looked up from germline, CDR1 is LNHNV and CDR2 is YYDKDF (reference sequence). V lost 1 base to trimming and J lost 3 bases, with 13 bases between them. The CDR3 has 15 residues. CDR3 nucleotides: TGTGCCACCAGCAGAGGGAGAGGGGGTAGCTACGAGCAGTACTTC. This encodes CATSRGRGGSYEQYF.

The chain uses TRBV29-1 and TRBJ2-7, with 11 nucleotides matching TRBD1. The germline V gene has CDR1 SQVTM and CDR2 ANQGSEA. J lost 4 bases, V lost 3 bases, and 8 bases had no gene match. CDR3 length: 15 amino acids. DNA for the CDR3: TGCAGCGTTGAGGGGACAGGGGGGTATAGGTACGAGCAGTACTTC. It encodes CSVEGTGGYRYEQYF.

V is TRBV10-3 and J is TRBJ2-2; D is perhaps TRBD1 (6 bases). Germline V gene data show CDR1 as ENHRY and CDR2 as SYGVKD. The CDR3 runs to 13 residues. Deletions cut 3 bases from V and 8 bases from J, with 10 bases between. CDR3 nucleotide sequence: TGTGCCATCAGTGACCTAGGGACAGGGGAGCTGTTTTTT. It codes for CAISDLGTGELFF.

V gene TRBV4-3 combines with J gene TRBJ2-2; D gene uncertain. V was trimmed by 0 bases and J by 8 bases, leaving 13 bases between them. Germline assignment: CDR1 LGHNA and CDR2 YSLEER. The CDR3 has 15 residues. The CDR3 sequence is CASSQDRGPAGELFF. As DNA, the CDR3 is TGCGCCAGCAGCCAAGATCGCGGCCCTGCGGGGGAGCTGTTTTTT.

The V and J genes are TRBV6-5 and TRBJ1-4; TRBD1 is a possible D gene (6 bases). Germline V gene sequence: CDR1 MNHEY, CDR2 SVGAGI. The CDR3 sequence is 15 residues long. V was clipped by 0 bases and J by 5 bases, with 10 bases between them. The CDR3 loop reads CASSYSDRLNEKLFF. CDR3 bases: TGTGCCAGCAGTTACTCGGACAGATTGAATGAAAAACTGTTTTTT.

The chain uses TRBV15 and TRBJ2-1, with D uncertain. The CDR3 length is 16 residues. Per germline, CDR1 LNHNV and CDR2 YYDKDF (reference sequence). The V gene lost 0 bases and the J gene lost 6 bases, with 15 bases spanning the gap. CDR3 sequence: CATSRDRPQLSNEQFF. The CDR3 DNA sequence: TGTGCCACCAGCAGAGATCGACCACAGCTCAGCAATGAGCAGTTCTTC.

V gene TRBV11-3 combines with J gene TRBJ2-1; no clear D gene. Germline V gene sequence: CDR1 SGHNT, CDR2 YENEEA. The CDR3 is made up of 13 amino acids. V was shortened by 4 bases and J by 6 bases, with 10 bases between the two germline ends. The CDR3 nucleotides are TGTGCCAGCAGCTCAAAGACGGGCAATGAGCAGTTCTTC. Encoded protein: CASSSKTGNEQFF.

This chain joins TRBV27 and TRBJ2-1, with 7 bases lining up with TRBD1. The length of the CDR3 is 15 residues. Germline values: CDR1 MNHEY, CDR2 SMNVEV (reference sequence). V lost 5 bases, J lost 8 bases, and 12 bases stayed unmatched. The CDR3 here is CASSHYPGQRDEQFF. The CDR3 coding sequence is TGTGCCAGCAGTCACTACCCGGGACAGAGGGATGAGCAGTTCTTC.

The chain links TRBV28 to TRBJ1-1; 9 bases fit TRBD1. The J segment lost 11 bases and the V segment lost 6 bases, leaving 10 bases of the junction unmatched. The CDR3 runs 13 residues. Per the germline V gene, CDR1 is MDHEN and CDR2 is SYDVKM. CDR3 in amino acids: CASSPGQGGGAFF. The CDR3 bases are TGTGCCAGCAGCCCGGGACAGGGAGGAGGGGCTTTCTTT.

The chain employs TRBV5-8 and TRBJ1-5, with D possibly TRBD1 on 5 matching bases. The CDR3 runs to 15 residues. Germline V gene lookup returns CDR1 SGHTS and CDR2 YDEGEE. V was shortened by 4 bases and J by 0 bases, with 11 bases between the two germline ends. The CDR3 sequence: CASSARQNSNQPQHF. CDR3 in DNA: TGTGCCAGCAGCGCCCGACAGAATAGCAATCAGCCCCAGCATTTT.

The rearrangement links TRBV30 to TRBJ1-1; D not resolved. Germline V gene data show CDR1 as GTSNPN and CDR2 as SVGIG (reference sequence). The CDR3 is 10 residues long. The germline V and J ends were trimmed by 4 bases and 10 bases, with 10 bases remaining between them. The CDR3 here is CAWMREGAFF. The CDR3, as DNA: TGTGCCTGGATGAGGGAAGGAGCTTTCTTT.

V and J are TRBV27 and TRBJ2-7; tentative D call: TRBD1 (5 bases). The ends were cut back, 8 bases at V and 4 bases at J, with 12 bases in the middle. Germline assignment: CDR1 MNHEY and CDR2 SMNVEV (reference sequence). The CDR3 consists of 12 residues. Here the CDR3 reads CASSQGPYEQYF. DNA of the CDR3: TGTGCCAGCTCTCAGGGCCCTTACGAGCAGTACTTC.

The chain links TRBV29-1 to TRBJ2-7, with 9 bases aligning to TRBD1. The J segment lost 6 bases and the V segment lost 1 base, leaving 4 bases of the junction unmatched. The germline CDR1 and CDR2 sequences are SQVTM and ANQGSEA. This CDR3 comprises 13 residues. The CDR3 sequence is CSVEGTGAFEQYF. The CDR3 DNA reads TGCAGCGTTGAAGGGACAGGGGCTTTCGAGCAGTACTTC.

This clone showed up just a few times. The chain has TRBV27 and TRBJ1-5; 10 bases are shared with TRBD1. The ends lost 6 bases at V and 4 bases at J; junction bases unmatched: 15. CDR3 length: 18 amino acids. CDR1 and CDR2 (germline): MNHEY, SMNVEV (reference sequence). The CDR3 is CASRRSSIGTGENQPQHF. CDR3 DNA sequence: TGTGCCAGCAGAAGATCAAGTATTGGGACAGGGGAAAATCAGCCCCAGCATTTT.

The table lists this clone with a count of one. The V and J genes are TRBV6-1 and TRBJ2-3, with TRBD2 as a possible D gene (7 bases). Per the germline V gene, CDR1 is MNHNS and CDR2 is SASEGT. Trimming took 4 bases from V and 6 from J, leaving 11 bases between them. CDR3 length: 13 amino acids. The CDR3 protein is CASSVRGGDTQYF. The CDR3 DNA follows: TGTGCCAGCAGTGTAAGGGGGGGGGATACGCAGTATTTT.

The J gene is TRBJ2-5, the V gene TRBV18, with 8 bases identical to TRBD1. The CDR3 runs 14 residues. The V gene end was trimmed by 6 bases and the J gene end by 4 bases; junction bases not matched to a gene: 7. Germline CDR1 KGHSH, CDR2 LQKENI. CDR3 sequence: CASSPKDRAETQYF. For the CDR3, the DNA is TGTGCCAGCTCCCCAAAGGACAGGGCAGAGACCCAGTACTTC.